The entry that follows covers one T cell receptor beta chain sequence. What it recognizes is unknown. Sequencing was performed with immunoSEQ multiplex PCR; in TCRdb, only in-frame clones are kept and a portion is missing. The sample records about 12,000 clones, approximately 80% being singletons. CDR1 and CDR2 (germline): ENHRY, SYGVKD. This CDR3 comprises 14 residues. V gave up 10 bases and J gave up 4 bases; unmatched junction bases: 10. This sample was included in a study of OX40 agonist ivuxolimab in advanced cancers. Overall study: Six ivuxolimab dose levels, 0.01 to 10 mg/kg, were given intravenously every 2 weeks. Patients treated during dose escalation were battling hepatocellular carcinoma, melanoma, renal cell or head and neck cancer. The mean age was roughly 60 years, ranging from about 20 to 90, with 65% to 90% of participants male.

Study-wide results and caveats: The authors did not determine the antigen specificity of the expanded peripheral T cells.

This sequence originates from an adult with an advanced solid tumor such as melanoma, head and neck, liver or kidney cancer. The source was CD4+ or CD8+ T cells sorted from blood, collected in a trial of the OX40 agonist ivuxolimab. The rearrangement uses TRBV10-3 and TRBJ1-3; 7 nucleotides agree with TRBD1. The CDR3 sequence is CATLMDRKGNTIYF. The DNA for the CDR3 is TGTGCCACCCTAATGGACAGGAAGGGAAACACCATATATTTT.